Below, 17 T cell receptor beta chains from the same sample are listed, as sequenced in a study of blood T cells in healthy people across ages. Alongside a J-beta primer mix, a sample-barcoded 5' primer served in a second PCR lasting roughly 7 to 12 cycles. TCRdb fed the 5' RACE reads into MiXCR, producing one record per CDR3 protein. The sample lists fewer than 750,000 distinct CDR3 sequences; about 51% were seen once. Material: blood. These receptors originate from an elderly woman in good health.

The CDR3 bases are TGCAGTGCTAGAGGGGACAGGGGGCTCAATGAGCAGTTCTTC. It codes for CSARGDRGLNEQFF. This chain connects TRBV20-1 to TRBJ2-1; 12 positions match TRBD1. The CDR3 spans 14 residues. The germline V gene has CDR1 DFQATT and CDR2 SNEGSKA (reference sequence). V was pared by 1 base and J by 6 bases, with 1 base of the junction left unmatched.

This clonotype was counted ten times or more. The chain couples TRBV29-1 to TRBJ2-7; D remains unclear. The CDR3 extends over 12 amino acids. Trimming removed 4 bases from V and 4 bases from J, with 11 bases in between. The germline CDR1 and CDR2 sequences are SQVTM and ANQGSEA. CDR3 in amino acids: CSVVIRVYEQYF. The CDR3 DNA sequence: TGCAGCGTTGTTATAAGGGTATACGAGCAGTACTTC.

This chain links TRBV29-1 with TRBJ2-5, with 9 bases fitting TRBD1. CDR3 length equals 13 residues. Germline-derived CDR1 and CDR2 are SQVTM and ANQGSEA. The V gene end was trimmed by 6 bases and the J gene end by 5 bases; junction bases not matched to a gene: 7. The CDR3 loop is CSVHRGRVETQYF. CDR3 DNA: TGCAGCGTCCACAGGGGGCGAGTGGAGACCCAGTACTTC.

The CDR3 spells CASSLAKQSRLFF. In DNA, the CDR3 is TGTGCCAGCAGCTTAGCGAAGCAGTCAAGACTGTTTTTT. V is TRBV7-2 and J is TRBJ1-4, with unresolved D. Trimming stripped 0 bases from V and 13 bases from J, with 12 bases between. Germline CDR1 SGHTA, CDR2 FQGNSA. The CDR3 is 13 amino acids.

A single count supports this clonotype. This CDR3 reads CASLQAYGYTF. The CDR3 DNA reads TGTGCCAGCCTCCAGGCCTATGGCTACACCTTC. The chain joins TRBV6-6 to TRBJ1-2; unclear D gene. CDR3 length: 11 amino acids. From germline, CDR1 is MNHNY and CDR2 SVGAGI (reference sequence). V lost 8 bases, J lost 4 bases, and 8 bases lay in between.

This clonotype was detected ten times or more. The chain couples TRBV7-8 to TRBJ2-5; D is ambiguous. The ends were cut back, 7 bases at V and 7 bases at J, with 10 bases in the middle. CDR1 and CDR2 (germline): SGHVS, FQNEAQ. CDR3 length: 11 residues. The CDR3 spells CASTQFGTQYF. The CDR3 DNA is TGTGCCAGCACCCAATTCGGGACCCAGTACTTC.

Only a few counts were recorded for this clonotype. CDR3 loop: CASSPGGQVYEQYF. As DNA, the CDR3 is TGCGCCAGCAGCCCTGGCGGCCAGGTCTACGAGCAGTACTTC. The chain carries TRBV5-1 and TRBJ2-7; D remains unclear. CDR1 is SGHRS, CDR2 YFSETQ, per germline. V was pared by 4 bases and J by 3 bases, with 14 bases between. The CDR3 consists of 14 residues.

This clonotype was seen more than once but under ten times. A much larger clone differs from this one at a single base, so this may be a read error. The V call is TRBV7-2, the J call TRBJ2-5; 9 nucleotides match TRBD2. The CDR3 loop spans 15 amino acids. Germline CDR1 SGHTA, CDR2 FQGNSA. V trimming: 5 bases; J trimming: 11 bases; junction bases outside the gene matches: 15. CDR3 protein: CASSISRGRGNEQYF. CDR3 nucleotide sequence: TGTGCCAGCAGCATCTCGCGCGGGAGGGGCAATGAGCAGTACTTC. Supplemented by reference TRBV7-2 and TRBJ2-5, the full variable domain reads GAGVSQSPSNKVTEKGKDVELRCDPISGHTALYWYRQSLGQGLEFLIYFQGNSAPDKSGLPSDRFSAERTGGSVSTLTIQRTQQEDSAVYLCASSISRGRGNEQYFGPGTRLLVL.

This clonotype was observed many times. The chain combines TRBV4-2 with TRBJ2-5; no firm D call. The V and J ends lost 6 bases and 2 bases respectively, with 13 bases between them. The CDR3 sequence is 14 residues long. The germline V gene has CDR1 LGHNA and CDR2 YNFKEQ. CDR3 sequence reads: CASRKGLQQETQYF. DNA of the CDR3: TGTGCCAGCAGAAAGGGCCTACAACAAGAGACCCAGTACTTC.

This chain uses TRBV18 with TRBJ2-5; possibly TRBD1 for D (5 bases). Near its end, the DNA agrees better with TRBJ2-1, so the J call may be wrong. The CDR3 consists of 16 residues. Germline lookup yields CDR1 KGHSH and CDR2 LQKENI. CDR3 nucleotides: TGTGCCAGCTCACCAAGGGGCCTCAGCGTCCAAGAGACCCAGTTCTTC. Protein product: CASSPRGLSVQETQFF.

This clonotype was detected ten times or more. The V gene is TRBV5-1, the J gene TRBJ2-3; 9 positions agree with TRBD2. The germline V gene has CDR1 SGHRS and CDR2 YFSETQ. J lost 2 bases, V lost 2 bases, and 6 bases had no gene match. The CDR3 extends over 16 amino acids. The CDR3 protein is CASSLGGGAVTDTQYF. CDR3 DNA sequence: TGCGCCAGCAGCTTAGGCGGGGGGGCTGTCACAGATACGCAGTATTTT. Full variable domain (outside the CDR3, taken from reference TRBV5-1 and TRBJ2-3): KAGVTQTPRYLIKTRGQQVTLSCSPISGHRSVSWYQQTPGQGLQFLFEYFSETQRNKGNFPGRFSGRQFSNSRSEMNVSTLELGDSALYLCASSLGGGAVTDTQYFGPGTRLTVL.

This clonotype was counted only a few times. The chain links TRBV9 to TRBJ2-1, with a possible D match to TRBD2 (5 bases). Germline values: CDR1 SGDLS, CDR2 YYNGEE. The V and J ends lost 4 bases and 0 bases respectively, with 14 bases between them. The CDR3 consists of 16 residues. This CDR3 reads CASSLGMGSSYNEQFF. CDR3 bases: TGTGCCAGCAGCTTGGGGATGGGGAGCTCCTACAATGAGCAGTTCTTC.

In the case of this clonotype: The junction differs from germline at one of its ends, possibly a read error. This sequence joins TRBV4-1 and TRBJ1-1; D is undetermined. CDR1 is MGHRA and CDR2 is YSYEKL in the germline V gene. The CDR3 length is 15 residues. The CDR3 nucleotides read TGCGCCAGTCAACCCTGGGGTTTTGTGAACACTGAAGTTTTCTTT. As protein: CASQPWGFVNTEVFF.

This clonotype has at least ten counts. The V gene is TRBV7-2, the J gene TRBJ1-2; a weak D match, TRBD1 (5 bases). The CDR3 is 15 amino acids. CDR1 is SGHTA, CDR2 FQGNSA, per germline. V lost 1 base and J lost 1, with 10 bases in between. CDR3 in amino acids: CASSLVSGLNYGYTF. The CDR3 coding sequence is TGTGCCAGCAGCTTAGTTTCAGGGCTTAACTATGGCTACACCTTC.

Many counts were recorded for this clonotype. This chain links TRBV25-1 with TRBJ2-3; D is perhaps TRBD2 (6 bases). The germline V gene has CDR1 MGHDK and CDR2 SYGVNS. V shed 5 bases and J shed 0 bases, with 15 bases lying between them. CDR3 length equals 16 residues. The CDR3 loop reads CASSLSGRGSTDTQYF. The CDR3 DNA reads as TGTGCCAGCAGTCTCTCCGGGAGAGGGAGCACAGATACGCAGTATTTT. Supplemented by reference TRBV25-1 and TRBJ2-3, the full variable domain reads EADIYQTPRYLVIGTGKKITLECSQTMGHDKMYWYQQDPGMELHLIHYSYGVNSTEKGDLSSESTVSRIRTEHFPLTLESARPSHTSQYLCASSLSGRGSTDTQYFGPGTRLTVL.

The chain has TRBV27 and TRBJ2-3, with a tentative D call TRBD2 (6 bases). The CDR3 has 14 residues. Germline lookup yields CDR1 MNHEY and CDR2 SMNVEV (reference sequence). The V end lost 1 base, the J end lost 6 bases, and 11 bases lay between the germline ends. The CDR3 DNA follows: TGTGCCAGCAGTTTATTAACTAGCAGGGATACGCAGTATTTT. This gives the protein CASSLLTSRDTQYF.

The chain has TRBV4-3 and TRBJ2-3, with a weak D call TRBD1 (6 bases). This CDR3 is 16 amino acids long. V shed 3 bases and J shed 2 bases, with 15 bases lying between them. Looked up from germline, CDR1 is LGHNA and CDR2 is YSLEER. The CDR3 sequence is CASSHTGISPTDTQYF. CDR3 coding DNA: TGCGCCAGCAGCCATACAGGGATCAGTCCCACAGATACGCAGTATTTT.